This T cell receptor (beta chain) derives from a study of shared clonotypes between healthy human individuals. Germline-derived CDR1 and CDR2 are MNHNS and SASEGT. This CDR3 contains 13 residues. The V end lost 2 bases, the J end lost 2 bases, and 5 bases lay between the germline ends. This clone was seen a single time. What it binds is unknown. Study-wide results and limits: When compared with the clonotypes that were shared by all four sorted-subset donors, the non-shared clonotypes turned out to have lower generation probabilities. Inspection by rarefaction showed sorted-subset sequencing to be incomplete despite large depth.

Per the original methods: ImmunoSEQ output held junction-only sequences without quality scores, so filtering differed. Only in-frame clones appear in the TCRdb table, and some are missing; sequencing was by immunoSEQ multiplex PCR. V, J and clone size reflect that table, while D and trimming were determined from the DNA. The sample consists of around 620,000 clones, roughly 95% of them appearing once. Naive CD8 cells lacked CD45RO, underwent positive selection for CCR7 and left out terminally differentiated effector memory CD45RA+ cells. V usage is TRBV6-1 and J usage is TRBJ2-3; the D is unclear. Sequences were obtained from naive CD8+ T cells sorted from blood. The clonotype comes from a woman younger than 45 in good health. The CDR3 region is CASSEWLTDTQYF. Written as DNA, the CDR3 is TGTGCCAGCAGTGAATGGCTCACAGATACGCAGTATTTT.